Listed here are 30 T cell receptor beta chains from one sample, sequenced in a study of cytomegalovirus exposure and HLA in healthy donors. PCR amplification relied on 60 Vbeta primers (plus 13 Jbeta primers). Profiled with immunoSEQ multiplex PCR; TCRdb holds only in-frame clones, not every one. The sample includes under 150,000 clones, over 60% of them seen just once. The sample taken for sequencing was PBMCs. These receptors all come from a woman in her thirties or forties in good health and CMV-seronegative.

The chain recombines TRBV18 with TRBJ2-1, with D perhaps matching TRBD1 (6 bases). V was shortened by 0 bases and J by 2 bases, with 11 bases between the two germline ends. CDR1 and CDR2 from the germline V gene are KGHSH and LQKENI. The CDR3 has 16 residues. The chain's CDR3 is CASSPPGARAYNEQFF. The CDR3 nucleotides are TGTGCCAGCTCACCACCGGGGGCGAGGGCCTACAATGAGCAGTTCTTC.

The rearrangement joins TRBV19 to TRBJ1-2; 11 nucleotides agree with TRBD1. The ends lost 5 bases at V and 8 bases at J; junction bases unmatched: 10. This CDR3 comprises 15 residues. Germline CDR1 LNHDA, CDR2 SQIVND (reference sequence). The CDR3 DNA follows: TGTGCCAGTAGTCCCGGACAGGGGGCGGCGTGGGGCTACACCTTC. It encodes CASSPGQGAAWGYTF.

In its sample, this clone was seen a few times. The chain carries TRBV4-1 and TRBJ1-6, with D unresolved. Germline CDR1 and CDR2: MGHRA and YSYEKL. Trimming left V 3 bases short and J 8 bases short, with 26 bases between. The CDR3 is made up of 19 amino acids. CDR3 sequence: CASSQDIVGSTSQHSPLHF. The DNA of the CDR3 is TGCGCCAGCAGCCAGGATATTGTGGGCTCTACCTCGCAGCATTCACCCCTCCACTTT.

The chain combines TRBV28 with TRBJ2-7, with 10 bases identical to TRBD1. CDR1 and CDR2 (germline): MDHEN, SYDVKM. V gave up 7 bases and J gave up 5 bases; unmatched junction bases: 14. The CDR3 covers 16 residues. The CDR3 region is CASTDDAGQGNDEQYF. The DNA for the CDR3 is TGTGCCAGCACCGATGACGCGGGACAGGGGAATGACGAGCAGTACTTC.

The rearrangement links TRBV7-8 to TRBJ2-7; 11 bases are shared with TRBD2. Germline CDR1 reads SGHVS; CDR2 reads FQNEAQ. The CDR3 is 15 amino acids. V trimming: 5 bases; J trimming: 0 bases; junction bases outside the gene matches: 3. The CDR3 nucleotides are TGTGCCAGCAGCCATGGACTAGCGGGCTCCTACGAGCAGTACTTC. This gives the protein CASSHGLAGSYEQYF.

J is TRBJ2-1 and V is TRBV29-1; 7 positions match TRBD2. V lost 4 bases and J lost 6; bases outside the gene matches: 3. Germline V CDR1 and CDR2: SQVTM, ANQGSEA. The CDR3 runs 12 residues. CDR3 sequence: CSVAASGNEQFF. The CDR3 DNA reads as TGCAGCGTTGCGGCTAGCGGCAATGAGCAGTTCTTC.

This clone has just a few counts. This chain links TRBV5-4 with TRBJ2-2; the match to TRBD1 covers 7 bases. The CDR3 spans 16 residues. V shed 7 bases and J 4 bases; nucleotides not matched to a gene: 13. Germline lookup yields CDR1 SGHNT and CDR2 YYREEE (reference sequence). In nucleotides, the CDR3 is TGTGCCAGCCTTAGAAAGGGGGCGCAAAGCACCGGGGAGCTGTTTTTT. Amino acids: CASLRKGAQSTGELFF.

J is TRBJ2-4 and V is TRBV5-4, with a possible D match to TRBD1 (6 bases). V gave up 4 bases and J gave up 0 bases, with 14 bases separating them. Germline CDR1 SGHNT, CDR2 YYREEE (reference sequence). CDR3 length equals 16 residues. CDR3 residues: CASSAGTPLAKNIQYF. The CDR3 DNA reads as TGTGCCAGCAGCGCCGGGACACCGCTAGCCAAAAACATTCAGTACTTC.

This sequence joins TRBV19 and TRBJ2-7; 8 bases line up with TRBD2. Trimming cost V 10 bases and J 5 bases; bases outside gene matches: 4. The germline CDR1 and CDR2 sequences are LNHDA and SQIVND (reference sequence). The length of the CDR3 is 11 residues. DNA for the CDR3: TGTGCCACCGGGCGGGAGGACGAGCAGTACTTC. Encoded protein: CATGREDEQYF.

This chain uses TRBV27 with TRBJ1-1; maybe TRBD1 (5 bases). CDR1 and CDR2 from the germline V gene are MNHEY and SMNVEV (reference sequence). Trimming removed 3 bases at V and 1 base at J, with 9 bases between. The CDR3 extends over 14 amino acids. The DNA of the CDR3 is TGTGCCAGCAGTTTTGGAGGGGCGAACACTGAAGCTTTCTTT. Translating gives CASSFGGANTEAFF.

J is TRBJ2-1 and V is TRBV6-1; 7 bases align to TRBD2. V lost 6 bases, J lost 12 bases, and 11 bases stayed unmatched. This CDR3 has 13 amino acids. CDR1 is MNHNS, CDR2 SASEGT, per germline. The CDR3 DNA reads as TGTGCCAGCAGCGAACTCTGGGGGGGACGGCAGTTCTTC. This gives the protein CASSELWGGRQFF.

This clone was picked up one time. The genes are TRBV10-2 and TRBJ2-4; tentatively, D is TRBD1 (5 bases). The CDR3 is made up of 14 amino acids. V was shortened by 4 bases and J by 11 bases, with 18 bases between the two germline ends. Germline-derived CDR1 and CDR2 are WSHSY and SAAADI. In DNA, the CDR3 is TGCGCCAGCAGTGCGACTGGACCTGGGGCATTTCAGTACTTC. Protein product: CASSATGPGAFQYF.

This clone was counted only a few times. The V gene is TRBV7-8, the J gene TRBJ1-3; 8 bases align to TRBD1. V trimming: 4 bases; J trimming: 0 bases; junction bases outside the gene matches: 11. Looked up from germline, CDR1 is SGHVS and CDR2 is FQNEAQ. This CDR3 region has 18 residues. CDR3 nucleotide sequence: TGTGCCAGCAGCTCAGCCCCGGGACAGGAGACCTCTGGAAACACCATATATTTT. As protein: CASSSAPGQETSGNTIYF.

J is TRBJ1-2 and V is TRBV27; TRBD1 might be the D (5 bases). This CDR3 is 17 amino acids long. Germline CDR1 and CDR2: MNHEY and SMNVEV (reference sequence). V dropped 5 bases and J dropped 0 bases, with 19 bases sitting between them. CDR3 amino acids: CASSRLFGGEANYGYTF. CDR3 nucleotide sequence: TGTGCCAGCAGTCGTCTTTTTGGGGGGGAAGCTAACTATGGCTACACCTTC.

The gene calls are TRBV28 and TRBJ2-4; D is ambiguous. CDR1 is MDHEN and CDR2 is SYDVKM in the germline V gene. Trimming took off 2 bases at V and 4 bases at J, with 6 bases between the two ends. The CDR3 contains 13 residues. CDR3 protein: CASSLGPKNIQYF. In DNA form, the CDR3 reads TGTGCCAGCAGTTTAGGGCCAAAAAACATTCAGTACTTC.

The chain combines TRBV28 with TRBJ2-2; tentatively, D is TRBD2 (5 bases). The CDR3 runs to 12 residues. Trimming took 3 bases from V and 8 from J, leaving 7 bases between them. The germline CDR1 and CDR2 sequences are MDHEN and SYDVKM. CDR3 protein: CASSFSGGELFF. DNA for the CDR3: TGTGCCAGCAGTTTCTCGGGAGGGGAGCTGTTTTTT.

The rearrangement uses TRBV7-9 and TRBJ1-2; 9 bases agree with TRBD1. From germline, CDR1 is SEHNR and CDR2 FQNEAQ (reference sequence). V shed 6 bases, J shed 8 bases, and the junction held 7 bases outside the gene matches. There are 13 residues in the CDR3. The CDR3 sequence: CASRKQGAQGYTF. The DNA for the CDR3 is TGTGCCAGCAGAAAACAGGGGGCGCAGGGCTACACCTTC.

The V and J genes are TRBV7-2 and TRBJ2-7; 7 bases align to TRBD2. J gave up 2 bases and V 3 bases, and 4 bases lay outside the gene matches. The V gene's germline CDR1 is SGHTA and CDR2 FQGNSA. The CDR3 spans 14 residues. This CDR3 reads CASSLASGPYEQYF. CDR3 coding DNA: TGTGCCAGCAGCTTGGCTAGCGGCCCCTACGAGCAGTACTTC.

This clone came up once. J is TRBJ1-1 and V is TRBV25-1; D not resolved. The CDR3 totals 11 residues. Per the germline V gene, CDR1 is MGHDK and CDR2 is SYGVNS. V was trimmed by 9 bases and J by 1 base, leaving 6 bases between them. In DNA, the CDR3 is TGTGCCAGAGAGAAGAACACTGAAGCTTTCTTT. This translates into CAREKNTEAFF.

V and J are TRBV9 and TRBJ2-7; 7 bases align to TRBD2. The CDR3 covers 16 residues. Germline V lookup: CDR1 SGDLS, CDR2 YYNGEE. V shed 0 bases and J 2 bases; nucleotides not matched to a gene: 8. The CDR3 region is CASSVGGGPPPYEQYF. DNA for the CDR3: TGTGCCAGCAGCGTAGGCGGGGGTCCCCCCCCCTACGAGCAGTACTTC. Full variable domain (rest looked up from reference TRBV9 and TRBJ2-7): DSGVTQTPKHLITATGQRVTLRCSPRSGDLSVYWYQQSLDQGLQFLIQYYNGEERAKGNILERFSAQQFPDLHSELNLSSLELGDSALYFCASSVGGGPPPYEQYFGPGTRLTVT.

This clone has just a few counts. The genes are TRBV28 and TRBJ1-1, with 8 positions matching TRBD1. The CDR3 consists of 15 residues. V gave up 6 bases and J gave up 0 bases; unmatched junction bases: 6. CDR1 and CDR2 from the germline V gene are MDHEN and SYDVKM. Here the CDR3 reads CASRTDRVMNTEAFF. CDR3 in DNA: TGTGCCAGCAGGACGGACAGGGTTATGAACACTGAAGCTTTCTTT.

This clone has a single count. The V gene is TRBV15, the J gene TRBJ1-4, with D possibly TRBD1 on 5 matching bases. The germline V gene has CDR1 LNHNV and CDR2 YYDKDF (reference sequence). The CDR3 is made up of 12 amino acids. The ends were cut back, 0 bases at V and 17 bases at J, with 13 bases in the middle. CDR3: CATSRDRQPRFF. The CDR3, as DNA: TGTGCCACCAGCAGAGATCGACAGCCCCGCTTTTTT. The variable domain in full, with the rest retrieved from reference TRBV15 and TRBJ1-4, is DAMVIQNPRYQVTQFGKPVTLSCSQTLNHNVMYWYQQKSSQAPKLLFHYYDKDFNNEADTPDNFQSRRPNTSFCFLDIRSPGLGDTAMYLCATSRDRQPRFFGSGTQLSVL.

The chain's CDR3 is CASSLDRGRTGNTIYF. The DNA of the CDR3 is TGTGCCAGCAGTTTAGACAGGGGGCGAACTGGAAACACCATATATTTT. This chain uses TRBV2 with TRBJ1-3, with 10 bases fitting TRBD1. The CDR3 is made up of 16 amino acids. V shed 5 bases and J 2 bases; nucleotides not matched to a gene: 6. CDR1 and CDR2 from the germline V gene are SNHLY and FYNNEI.

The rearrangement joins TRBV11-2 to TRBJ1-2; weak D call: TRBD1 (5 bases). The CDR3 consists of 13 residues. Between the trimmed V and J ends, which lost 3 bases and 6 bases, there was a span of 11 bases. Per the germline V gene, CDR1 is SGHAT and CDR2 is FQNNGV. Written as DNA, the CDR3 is TGTGCCAGCAGCTTCGCCCCGGGGGATGGCTACACCTTC. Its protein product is CASSFAPGDGYTF.

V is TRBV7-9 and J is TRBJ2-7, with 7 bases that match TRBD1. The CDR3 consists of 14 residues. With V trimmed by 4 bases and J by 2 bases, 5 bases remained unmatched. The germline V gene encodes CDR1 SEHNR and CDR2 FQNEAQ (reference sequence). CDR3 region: CASSSRDSPYEQYF. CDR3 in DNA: TGTGCCAGCAGCTCCCGGGACAGTCCCTACGAGCAGTACTTC.

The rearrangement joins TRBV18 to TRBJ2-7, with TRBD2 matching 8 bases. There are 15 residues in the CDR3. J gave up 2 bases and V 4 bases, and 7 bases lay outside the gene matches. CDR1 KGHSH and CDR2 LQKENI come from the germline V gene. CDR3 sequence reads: CASSRLTSDPYEQYF. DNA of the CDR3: TGTGCCAGCTCACGACTGACTAGCGACCCCTACGAGCAGTACTTC.

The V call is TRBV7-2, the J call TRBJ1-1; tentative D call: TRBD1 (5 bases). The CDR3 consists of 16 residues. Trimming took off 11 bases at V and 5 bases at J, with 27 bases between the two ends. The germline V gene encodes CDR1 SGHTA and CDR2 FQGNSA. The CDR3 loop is CASIAGGRASGTEAFF. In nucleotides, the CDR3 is TGTGCCTCTATTGCTGGGGGGAGAGCGTCGGGGACTGAAGCTTTCTTT.

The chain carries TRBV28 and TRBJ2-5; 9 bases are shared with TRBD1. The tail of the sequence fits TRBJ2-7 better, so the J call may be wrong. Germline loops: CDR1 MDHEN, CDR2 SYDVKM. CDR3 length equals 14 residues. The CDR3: CASRSGTGSYEQYF. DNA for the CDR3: TGTGCCAGCAGGTCGGGGACAGGGTCCTACGAGCAGTACTTC.

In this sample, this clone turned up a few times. Here the CDR3 DNA reads TGTGCCAGCTCACCACAGGGGGCCCCCACAGATACGCAGTATTTT. Its protein is CASSPQGAPTDTQYF. The gene calls are TRBV18 and TRBJ2-3, with 7 bases identical to TRBD1. This CDR3 contains 15 residues. The trim removed 1 base at V and 2 bases at J, leaving 3 bases unmatched. CDR1 is KGHSH, CDR2 LQKENI, per germline. Full variable domain (missing parts from reference TRBV18 and TRBJ2-3): NAGVMQNPRHLVRRRGQEARLRCSPMKGHSHVYWYRQLPEEGLKFMVYLQKENIIDESGMPKERFSAEFPKEGPSILRIQQVVRGDSAAYFCASSPQGAPTDTQYFGPGTRLTVL.

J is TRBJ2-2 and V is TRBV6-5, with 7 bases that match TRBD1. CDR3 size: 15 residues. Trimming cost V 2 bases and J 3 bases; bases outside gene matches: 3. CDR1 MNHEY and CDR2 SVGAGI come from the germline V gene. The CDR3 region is CASSYGTAYTGELFF. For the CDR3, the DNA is TGTGCCAGCAGTTACGGGACAGCTTACACCGGGGAGCTGTTTTTT.